This T cell receptor beta chain is from a study of blood T cell repertoires in COVID-19. This table comes from immunoSEQ multiplex PCR, and its TCRdb copy is limited to in-frame clones, with some not included. The data hold fewer than 200,000 clones, with around 84% observed a single time. The germline V gene has CDR1 GTSNPN and CDR2 SVGIG (reference sequence). Losses at the gene ends were 4 bases for V and 8 bases for J; bases not matched to a gene: 13. The CDR3 length is 16 residues. The sequence came from a man between 45 and 60 years old who had recovered from COVID-19. Sequences were obtained from PBMCs or T cells enriched from blood (not recorded which). V is TRBV30 and J is TRBJ1-4; 10 positions match TRBD1. Written as DNA, the CDR3 is TGTGCCTGGACCAAGGCTTTGGGACAGGGGAACGAAAAACTGTTTTTT. It is translated as CAWTKALGQGNEKLFF.